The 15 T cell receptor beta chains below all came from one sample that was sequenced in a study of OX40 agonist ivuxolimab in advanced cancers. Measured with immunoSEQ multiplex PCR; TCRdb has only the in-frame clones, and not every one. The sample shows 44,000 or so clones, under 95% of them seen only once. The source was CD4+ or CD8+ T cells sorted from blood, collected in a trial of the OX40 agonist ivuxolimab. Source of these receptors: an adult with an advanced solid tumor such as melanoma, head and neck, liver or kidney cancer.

CDR3 region: CASSLILGGDRGYTF. CDR3 nucleotides: TGTGCCAGCAGCCTCATTCTAGGAGGGGACAGGGGCTACACCTTC. J is TRBJ1-2 and V is TRBV28, with TRBD1 identical over 8 bases. This CDR3 comprises 15 residues. The V gene end was trimmed by 6 bases and the J gene end by 8 bases; junction bases not matched to a gene: 14. CDR1 is MDHEN, CDR2 SYDVKM, per germline.

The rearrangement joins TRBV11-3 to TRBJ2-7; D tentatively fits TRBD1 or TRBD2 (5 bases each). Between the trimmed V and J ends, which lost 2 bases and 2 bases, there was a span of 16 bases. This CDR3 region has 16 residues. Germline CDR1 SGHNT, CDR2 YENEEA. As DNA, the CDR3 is TGTGCCAGCAGCTTAACAACCGGGACGGACCCCTACGAGCAGTACTTC. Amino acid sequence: CASSLTTGTDPYEQYF.

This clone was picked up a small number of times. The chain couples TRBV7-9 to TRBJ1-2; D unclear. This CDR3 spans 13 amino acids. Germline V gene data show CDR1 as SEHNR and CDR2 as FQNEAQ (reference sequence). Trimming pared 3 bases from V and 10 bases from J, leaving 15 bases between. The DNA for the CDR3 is TGTGCCAGCAGCTTTCACGCCCCAAGGGACTACACCTTC. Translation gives CASSFHAPRDYTF.

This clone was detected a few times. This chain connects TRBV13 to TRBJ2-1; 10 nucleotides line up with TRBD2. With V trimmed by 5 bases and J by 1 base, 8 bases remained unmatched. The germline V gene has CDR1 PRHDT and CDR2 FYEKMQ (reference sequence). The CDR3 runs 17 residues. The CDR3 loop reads CASSDHTSGASYNEQFF. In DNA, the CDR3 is TGTGCCAGCAGCGACCACACTAGCGGGGCGTCCTACAATGAGCAGTTCTTC. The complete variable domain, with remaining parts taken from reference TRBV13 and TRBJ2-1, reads AAGVIQSPRHLIKEKRETATLKCYPIPRHDTVYWYQQGPGQDPQFLISFYEKMQSDKGSIPDRFSAQQFSDYHSELNMSSLELGDSALYFCASSDHTSGASYNEQFFGPGTRLTVL.

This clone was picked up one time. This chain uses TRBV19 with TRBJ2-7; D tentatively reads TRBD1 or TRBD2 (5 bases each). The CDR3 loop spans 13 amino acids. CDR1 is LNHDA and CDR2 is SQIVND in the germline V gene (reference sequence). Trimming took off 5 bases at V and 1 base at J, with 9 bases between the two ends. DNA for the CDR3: TGTGCCAGTAGTGCCGGGGCTTCCTACGAGCAGTACTTC. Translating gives CASSAGASYEQYF.

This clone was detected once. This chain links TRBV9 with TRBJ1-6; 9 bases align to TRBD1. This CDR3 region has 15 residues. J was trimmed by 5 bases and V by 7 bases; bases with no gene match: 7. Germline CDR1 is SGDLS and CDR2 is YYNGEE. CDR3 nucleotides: TGTGCCAGCCGCCGGCGGGACAGGGATAATTCACCCCTCCACTTT. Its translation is CASRRRDRDNSPLHF.

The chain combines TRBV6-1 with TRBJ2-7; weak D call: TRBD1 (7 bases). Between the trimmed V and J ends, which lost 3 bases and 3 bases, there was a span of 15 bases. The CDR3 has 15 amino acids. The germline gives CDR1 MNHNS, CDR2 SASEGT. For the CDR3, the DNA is TGTGCCAGCAGTGAGGGACAGTCGGGGGTCTACGAGCAGTACTTC. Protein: CASSEGQSGVYEQYF.

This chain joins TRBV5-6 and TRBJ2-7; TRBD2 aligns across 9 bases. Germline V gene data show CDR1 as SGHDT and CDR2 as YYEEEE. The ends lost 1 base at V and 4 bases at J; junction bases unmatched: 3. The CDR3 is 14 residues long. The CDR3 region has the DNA TGTGCCAGCAGCTTGTCCCTAGCGGGGTACGAGCAGTACTTC. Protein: CASSLSLAGYEQYF.

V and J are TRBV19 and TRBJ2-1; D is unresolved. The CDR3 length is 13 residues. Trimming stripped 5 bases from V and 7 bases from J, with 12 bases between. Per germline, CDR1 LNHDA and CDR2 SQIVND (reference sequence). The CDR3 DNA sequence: TGTGCCAGTAGTTGGGGAAGTGGGAATGAGCAGTTCTTC. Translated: CASSWGSGNEQFF.

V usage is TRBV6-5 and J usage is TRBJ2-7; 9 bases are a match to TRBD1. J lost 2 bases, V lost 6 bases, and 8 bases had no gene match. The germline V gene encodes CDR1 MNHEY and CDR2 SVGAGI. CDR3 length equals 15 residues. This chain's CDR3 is CASSDPGQGTYEQYF. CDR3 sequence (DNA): TGTGCCAGCAGCGATCCGGGACAGGGTACCTACGAGCAGTACTTC.

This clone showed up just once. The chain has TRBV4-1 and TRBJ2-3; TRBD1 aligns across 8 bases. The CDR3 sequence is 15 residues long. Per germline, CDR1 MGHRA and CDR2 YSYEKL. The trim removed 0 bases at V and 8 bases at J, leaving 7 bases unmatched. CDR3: CASSQDSGGWGTQYF. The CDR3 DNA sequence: TGCGCCAGCAGCCAAGACTCAGGGGGCTGGGGTACGCAGTATTTT.

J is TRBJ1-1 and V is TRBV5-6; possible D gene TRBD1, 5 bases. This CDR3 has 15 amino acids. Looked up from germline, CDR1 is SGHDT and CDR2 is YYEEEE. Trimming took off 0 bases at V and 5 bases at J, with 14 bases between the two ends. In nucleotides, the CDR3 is TGTGCCAGCAGCTTGGCGAGGGGAGTGGGTACTGAAGCTTTCTTT. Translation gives CASSLARGVGTEAFF.

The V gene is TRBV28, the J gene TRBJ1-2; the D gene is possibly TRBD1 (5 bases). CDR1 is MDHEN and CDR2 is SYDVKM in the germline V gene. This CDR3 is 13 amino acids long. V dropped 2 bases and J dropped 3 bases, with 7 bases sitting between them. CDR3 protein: CASSLGGYYGYTF. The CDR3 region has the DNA TGTGCCAGCAGTTTAGGGGGATACTATGGCTACACCTTC.

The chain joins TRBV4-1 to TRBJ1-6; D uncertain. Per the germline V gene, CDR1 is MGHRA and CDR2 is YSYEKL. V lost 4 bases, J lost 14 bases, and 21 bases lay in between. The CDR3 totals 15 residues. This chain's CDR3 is CASSPPGRGPDSLHF. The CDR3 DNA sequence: TGCGCCAGCAGCCCCCCCGGTAGAGGGCCTGATTCCCTCCACTTT.

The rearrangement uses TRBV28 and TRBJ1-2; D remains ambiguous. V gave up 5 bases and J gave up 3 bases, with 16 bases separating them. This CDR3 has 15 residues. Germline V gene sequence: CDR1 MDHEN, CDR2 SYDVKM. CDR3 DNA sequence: TGTGCCAGCAGTCACCAAGAGTCGATTTACTATGGCTACACCTTC. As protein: CASSHQESIYYGYTF.